One sample yielded the 29 T cell receptor beta chains listed below, sequenced in a study of blood T cells in healthy people across ages (dated by TCRdb to the mid-2010s). The library was obtained by 5' RACE. Sequencing relied on an Illumina HiSeq 2500. A second PCR of roughly 7 to 11 cycles was performed with a sample-barcoded 5' primer and a J-beta primer mix. TCRdb trimmed the raw reads at Q25, called clones with MiXCR and kept productive beta chains. When rows share a CDR3 protein, they turn into one entry using the most common DNA and genes. Across this sample there are hundreds of thousands of distinct CDR3 sequences, with about 54% seen only once. Jointly, the top ten make up over 35% of the sample. Sequenced: blood. The source is a man aged 55-75 years in good health.

The DNA for the CDR3 is TGTGCCAGCAGCCAAGTGAGCCAGCCCGAAGATACGCAGTATTTT. It yields the protein CASSQVSQPEDTQYF. The V and J genes are TRBV4-2 and TRBJ2-3; D is unclear. Germline V gives CDR1 LGHNA, CDR2 YNFKEQ. V was pared by 1 base and J by 5 bases, with 13 bases between. There are 15 residues in the CDR3.

This clonotype was seen only a few times. The V and J genes are TRBV3-1 and TRBJ2-7, with TRBD1 identical over 8 bases. Germline assignment: CDR1 LGHDT and CDR2 YNNKEL (reference sequence). The CDR3 loop spans 15 amino acids. Trimming at V came to 2 bases and at J to 7 bases, leaving 10 bases not matched to a gene. The CDR3 here is CASSQRIRGQGEQYF. The DNA for the CDR3 is TGTGCCAGCAGCCAAAGAATCAGGGGGCAGGGTGAGCAGTACTTC.

This chain uses TRBV13 with TRBJ1-2, with 7 bases aligning to TRBD1. The CDR3 covers 14 residues. Germline V gene sequence: CDR1 PRHDT, CDR2 FYEKMQ (reference sequence). The junction had 12 bases not matched to a gene; V was cut back by 7 bases and J by 7 bases. The DNA for the CDR3 is TGTGCCAGCACTGCCGGTGGAGGGGGCCTTGGCTACACCTTC. Protein sequence: CASTAGGGGLGYTF.

This clonotype was seen a few times. The V gene is TRBV20-1, the J gene TRBJ2-1, with TRBD1 identical over 9 bases. The CDR3 runs to 14 residues. V lost 6 bases, J lost 3 bases, and 6 bases stayed unmatched. Germline V lookup: CDR1 DFQATT, CDR2 SNEGSKA (reference sequence). The CDR3 DNA reads as TGCAGTGCATCGACAGGGGGTAACTACAATGAGCAGTTCTTC. It specifies CSASTGGNYNEQFF.

This clonotype was recorded many times. This chain joins TRBV7-2 and TRBJ1-4; TRBD1 might be the D (5 bases). Germline CDR1 SGHTA, CDR2 FQGNSA. V was trimmed by 4 bases and J by 8 bases, leaving 11 bases between them. CDR3 length: 13 residues. This CDR3 is CASSSTTGEKLFF. Here the CDR3 DNA reads TGTGCCAGCAGCTCAACCACAGGCGAAAAACTGTTTTTT.

This clonotype was counted a few times. The genes are TRBV6-1 and TRBJ2-5; D is undetermined. The CDR3 loop spans 14 amino acids. From germline, CDR1 is MNHNS and CDR2 SASEGT. Deletions cut 4 bases from V and 1 base from J, with 10 bases between. The CDR3 nucleotides are TGTGCCAGCAGTGTTATACCCTCCCAAGAGACCCAGTACTTC. Protein: CASSVIPSQETQYF.

The chain recombines TRBV2 with TRBJ2-5; the match to TRBD1 covers 8 bases. Per germline, CDR1 SNHLY and CDR2 FYNNEI. V was pared by 3 bases and J by 4 bases, with 7 bases of the junction left unmatched. The CDR3 consists of 15 residues. The CDR3 region has the DNA TGTGCCAGCAGTGAGAGAACAGGGGGTCGAGAGACCCAGTACTTC. This translates into CASSERTGGRETQYF.

J is TRBJ2-1 and V is TRBV7-8; D is possibly TRBD2 (8 bases). CDR1 and CDR2 (germline): SGHVS, FQNEAQ. Between the trimmed V and J ends, which lost 0 bases and 7 bases, there was a span of 19 bases. This CDR3 contains 17 residues. CDR3 region: CASSLAQGEPGGNEQFF. The CDR3, as DNA: TGTGCCAGCAGCTTAGCCCAGGGGGAGCCGGGGGGGAATGAGCAGTTCTTC. The full variable domain, rest sourced from reference TRBV7-8 and TRBJ2-1, is GAGVSQSPRYKVAKRGQDVALRCDPISGHVSLFWYQQALGQGPEFLTYFQNEAQLDKSGLPSDRFFAERPEGSVSTLKIQRTQQEDSAVYLCASSLAQGEPGGNEQFFGPGTRLTVL.

The chain recombines TRBV6-5 with TRBJ2-7; D uncertain. Trimming shortened V by 0 bases and J by 7 bases, and 19 bases separated the two germline ends. The CDR3 is 16 amino acids. Per the germline V gene, CDR1 is MNHEY and CDR2 is SVGAGI. CDR3 protein: CASSYSPTPSYNEQYF. The CDR3 DNA follows: TGTGCCAGCAGTTACTCGCCCACGCCAAGCTACAATGAGCAGTACTTC.

V usage is TRBV10-3 and J usage is TRBJ2-3; 8 bases align to TRBD2. Germline trimming cut 6 bases from V and 3 bases from J; bases unmatched to any gene: 5. This CDR3 has 14 amino acids. The V gene's germline CDR1 is ENHRY and CDR2 SYGVKD. CDR3 bases: TGTGCCATCAGCCCCGGACTAGCTACAGATACGCAGTATTTT. Translating gives CAISPGLATDTQYF.

The chain has TRBV12-3 or TRBV12-4 and TRBJ1-1; D is perhaps TRBD1 (5 bases). V gave up 5 bases and J gave up 7 bases, with 14 bases separating them. This CDR3 is 13 amino acids long. The CDR3: CASSAGRTNEAFF. In DNA form, the CDR3 reads TGTGCCAGCAGTGCGGGACGGACAAATGAAGCTTTCTTT.

This rearrangement joins TRBV7-2 to TRBJ2-1; 13 bases are a match to TRBD2. The CDR3 runs 17 residues. With 6 bases clipped from V and 1 base from J, the junction kept 6 bases outside the gene matches. The germline CDR1 and CDR2 sequences are SGHTA and FQGNSA. In DNA, the CDR3 is TGTGCCAGCAGTTCCCCGGGACTAGCGGGATCCTACAATGAGCAGTTCTTC. Translating gives CASSSPGLAGSYNEQFF.

This clonotype was seen a handful of times. The chain links TRBV7-2 to TRBJ2-3, with TRBD2 as a possible D gene (7 bases). Trimming pared 0 bases from V and 2 bases from J, leaving 15 bases between. CDR1 and CDR2 from the germline V gene are SGHTA and FQGNSA. The CDR3 consists of 17 residues. The CDR3 coding sequence is TGTGCCAGCAGCTTAGCGGGGGCTAGCGGTGTCACAGATACGCAGTATTTT. Amino acid sequence: CASSLAGASGVTDTQYF.

A note on this clonotype: An end of the junction does not agree with germline; a read error may underlie this. The CDR3 protein is CTSSLEGRGTNEKLFF. The CDR3 DNA reads TGTACCAGCAGCTTAGAGGGGAGGGGGACTAATGAAAAACTGTTTTTT. This chain connects TRBV7-8 to TRBJ1-4; a weak D match, TRBD1 (6 bases). Germline-derived CDR1 and CDR2 are SGHVS and FQNEAQ. CDR3 length: 16 amino acids.

The J gene is TRBJ1-4, the V gene TRBV6-4; 10 bases align to TRBD1. The CDR3 is made up of 20 amino acids. Trimming cost V 2 bases and J 0 bases; bases outside gene matches: 12. Per the germline V gene, CDR1 is MRHNA and CDR2 is SNTAGT. DNA for the CDR3: TGTGCCAGCAGTGACGGCCCGGACAGGGGGAGGAGAGCAACTAATGAAAAACTGTTTTTT. Translated: CASSDGPDRGRRATNEKLFF.

The genes are TRBV20-1 and TRBJ2-5; unclear D gene. Germline CDR1 is DFQATT and CDR2 is SNEGSKA (reference sequence). Trimming left V 0 bases short and J 3 bases short, with 14 bases between. The CDR3 runs to 15 residues. The CDR3 protein is CSARDWSGTKETQYF. The CDR3 DNA sequence: TGCAGTGCTAGAGATTGGTCGGGCACGAAAGAGACCCAGTACTTC.

Comments on this clonotype: The junction shows a germline mismatch at one end, possibly a read error. The rearrangement uses TRBV10-1 and TRBJ2-7; D assignment may be TRBD1 or TRBD2 (5 bases each). The V gene's germline CDR1 is WNHNN and CDR2 SYGVQD (reference sequence). The CDR3 has 15 amino acids. CDR3 in amino acids: CASSESSSGRDEQYF. The CDR3 DNA reads TGCGCCAGTAGTGAGTCTAGCTCGGGACGGGACGAGCAGTACTTC.

The chain has TRBV4-2 and TRBJ2-7; 8 bases fit TRBD1. From germline, CDR1 is LGHNA and CDR2 YNFKEQ. With V trimmed by 0 bases and J by 2 bases, 3 bases remained unmatched. CDR3 length: 15 residues. The CDR3 DNA follows: TGTGCCAGCAGCCAAGAGGACAGGGCTCCCTACGAGCAGTACTTC. Translation gives CASSQEDRAPYEQYF.

This clonotype was picked up a small number of times. This chain connects TRBV27 to TRBJ2-1, with 7 nucleotides matching TRBD2. The V segment lost 3 bases and the J segment 10 bases; nucleotides outside the gene matches: 12. The CDR3 is made up of 15 amino acids. Germline CDR1 is MNHEY and CDR2 is SMNVEV (reference sequence). The CDR3 bases are TGTGCCAGCAGTTTCTCCGGGACTACGATCGGGGAGCAGTTCTTC. This gives the protein CASSFSGTTIGEQFF.

The chain joins TRBV27 to TRBJ1-1; D is uncertain. Germline V gives CDR1 MNHEY, CDR2 SMNVEV (reference sequence). V was pared by 5 bases and J by 7 bases, with 11 bases between. The CDR3 runs to 12 residues. CDR3 coding DNA: TGTGCCAGCAGTGCTCCCAGTCTTGAAGCTTTCTTT. Protein sequence: CASSAPSLEAFF.

This clonotype was found once. This chain joins TRBV7-9 and TRBJ2-3; 10 bases line up with TRBD1. V lost 5 bases to trimming and J lost 5 bases; unmatched junction nucleotides: 4. Germline CDR1 and CDR2: SEHNR and FQNEAQ (reference sequence). The CDR3 has 14 residues. CDR3 region: CASSVGTGEDTQYF. For the CDR3, the DNA is TGTGCCAGCAGCGTCGGGACAGGGGAAGATACGCAGTATTTT.

V usage is TRBV20-1 and J usage is TRBJ2-3, with D tentatively TRBD2 (5 bases). V gave up 3 bases and J gave up 6 bases, with 7 bases separating them. The length of the CDR3 is 11 residues. Germline loops: CDR1 DFQATT, CDR2 SNEGSKA (reference sequence). CDR3: CSASVADTQYF. In DNA, the CDR3 is TGCAGTGCTAGTGTAGCGGATACGCAGTATTTT.

CDR3 DNA sequence: TGTGCCAGCAGCTTAGATCCGGGACAGGGCTATGGCTACACCTTC. Residues: CASSLDPGQGYGYTF. This rearrangement joins TRBV11-2 to TRBJ1-2, with TRBD1 matching 9 bases. Trimming removed 0 bases from V and 4 bases from J; junction bases left unmatched: 3. In germline, CDR1 is SGHAT, CDR2 FQNNGV. The CDR3 contains 15 residues.

Notes on this clonotype: One end of the junction varies from germline; a read error may be responsible. The DNA of the CDR3 is TGTGCCAGCAGCGTAGGAGTTGATCAGCCTCAGCATTTT. Its protein product is CASSVGVDQPQHF. V and J are TRBV9 and TRBJ1-5; no clear D. CDR1 and CDR2 from the germline V gene are SGDLS and YYNGEE. The CDR3 contains 13 residues.

This clonotype came up a few times. The chain couples TRBV7-2 to TRBJ2-1; maybe TRBD2 (6 bases). Germline V CDR1 and CDR2: SGHTA, FQGNSA. CDR3 size: 16 residues. The V end lost 1 base, the J end lost 4 bases, and 14 bases lay between the germline ends. Here the CDR3 DNA reads TGTGCCAGCAGCTTAGAAGGAGCGGGCGGTTACAATGAGCAGTTCTTC. The encoded protein is CASSLEGAGGYNEQFF.

V usage is TRBV5-1 and J usage is TRBJ2-1; D possibly corresponds to TRBD1 (5 bases). The CDR3 is 15 amino acids. With 1 base removed from V and 0 bases from J, the gap between germline ends came to 8 bases. Germline values: CDR1 SGHRS, CDR2 YFSETQ. The CDR3 region has the DNA TGCGCCAGCAGCTTGACCCAGGGCTCCTACAATGAGCAGTTCTTC. Protein product: CASSLTQGSYNEQFF. Based on the CDR3 plus reference TRBV5-1 and TRBJ2-1, the full variable domain is KAGVTQTPRYLIKTRGQQVTLSCSPISGHRSVSWYQQTPGQGLQFLFEYFSETQRNKGNFPGRFSGRQFSNSRSEMNVSTLELGDSALYLCASSLTQGSYNEQFFGPGTRLTVL.

This clonotype was seen a few times. The chain is built from TRBV20-1 and TRBJ1-2; D is perhaps TRBD1 (5 bases). V was cut by 3 bases and J by 10 bases, with 12 bases left in between. This CDR3 spans 11 amino acids. The germline CDR1 and CDR2 sequences are DFQATT and SNEGSKA (reference sequence). The CDR3 DNA sequence: TGCAGTGCTAGTTGGGACGGAGCCTACACCTTC. Encoded protein: CSASWDGAYTF.

This clonotype was recorded a few times. The chain combines TRBV25-1 with TRBJ2-7, with D maybe TRBD1 (6 bases). Germline assignment: CDR1 MGHDK and CDR2 SYGVNS. V was trimmed by 2 bases and J by 4 bases, leaving 15 bases between them. This CDR3 region has 15 residues. CDR3 nucleotide sequence: TGTGCCAGCAGTGAAACAGGGAGTGGGCGATACGAGCAGTACTTC. Translated, it gives CASSETGSGRYEQYF.

V and J are TRBV20-1 and TRBJ1-5; D is unresolved. V lost 4 bases to trimming and J lost 2 bases, with 12 bases between them. There are 14 residues in the CDR3. Germline CDR1 and CDR2: DFQATT and SNEGSKA (reference sequence). CDR3 protein: CSAKLVVGNQPQHF. The CDR3 DNA follows: TGCAGTGCTAAGCTAGTGGTTGGCAATCAGCCCCAGCATTTT.